This entry lists 27 T cell receptor beta chains sequenced from one sample in a study of T cell changes during pregnancy in multiple sclerosis. Sequencing used immunoSEQ multiplex PCR; TCRdb keeps in-frame clones, though not all of them. This sample has roughly 110,000 clones, with about 90% found just once. Sequenced material: peripheral blood, taken in the third trimester of pregnancy. These TCRs come from a female donor with multiple sclerosis, enrolled in a pregnancy study.

The chain joins TRBV5-1 to TRBJ1-1; 10 positions match TRBD1. The CDR3 runs to 13 residues. Germline-derived CDR1 and CDR2 are SGHRS and YFSETQ. V was clipped by 4 bases and J by 10 bases; unmatched bases: 7. The CDR3 coding sequence is TGCGCCAGCAGCGGGACAGGGGCGCAAGTAGCTTTCTTT. Translation: CASSGTGAQVAFF.

The chain uses TRBV6-5 and TRBJ2-2, with 8 positions matching TRBD2. CDR1 is MNHEY and CDR2 is SVGAGI in the germline V gene. The CDR3 is 13 residues long. V was clipped by 3 bases and J by 13 bases; unmatched bases: 7. The CDR3 DNA is TGTGCCAGCAGTTATGGGCGGGGGGATCGGCTGTTTTTT. Translating it yields CASSYGRGDRLFF.

The gene calls are TRBV5-4 and TRBJ2-7; 12 bases map to TRBD1. J was trimmed by 4 bases and V by 4 bases; bases with no gene match: 6. The germline CDR1 and CDR2 sequences are SGHNT and YYREEE (reference sequence). The CDR3 extends over 15 amino acids. CDR3 sequence: CASSPMGQGAYEQYF. The CDR3 nucleotides are TGTGCCAGCAGCCCAATGGGACAGGGGGCTTACGAGCAGTACTTC.

This chain joins TRBV19 and TRBJ2-5; TRBD2 matches 13 bases. Germline CDR1 LNHDA, CDR2 SQIVND (reference sequence). V shed 3 bases, J shed 4 bases, and the junction held 14 bases outside the gene matches. The CDR3 covers 19 residues. The CDR3 region has the DNA TGTGCCAGTAGTATCCCATTTTCCGGGACTAGCGGGATGGGAGAGACCCAGTACTTC. Residues: CASSIPFSGTSGMGETQYF.

The gene calls are TRBV5-5 and TRBJ2-5, with D tentatively TRBD1 (6 bases). The CDR3 covers 15 residues. Looked up from germline, CDR1 is SGHKS and CDR2 is YYEKEE (reference sequence). Trimming removed 4 bases at V and 2 bases at J, with 15 bases between. The CDR3 reads CASSPGQTVQETQYF. The CDR3 region has the DNA TGTGCCAGCAGCCCAGGACAGACAGTTCAAGAGACCCAGTACTTC.

The chain links TRBV2 to TRBJ1-2; the match to TRBD1 covers 8 bases. The CDR3 is made up of 13 amino acids. From germline, CDR1 is SNHLY and CDR2 FYNNEI. The V and J ends lost 6 bases and 8 bases, in that order; junction bases with no gene match: 8. The CDR3 coding sequence is TGTGCCAGCAGGCTAGGACAGGGACAGGGCTACACCTTC. Translating it yields CASRLGQGQGYTF.

The chain is built from TRBV5-1 and TRBJ2-5; no firm D call. The V gene lost 0 bases and the J gene lost 5 bases, with 8 bases spanning the gap. Germline CDR1 and CDR2: SGHRS and YFSETQ. This CDR3 is built from 13 residues. CDR3 in amino acids: CASSLAPLETQYF. CDR3 nucleotides: TGCGCCAGCAGCTTGGCCCCACTGGAGACCCAGTACTTC.

The chain employs TRBV11-2 and TRBJ2-7; 9 nucleotides line up with TRBD1. After removal of 4 bases from V and 11 bases from J, the junction contained 3 bases not matched to a gene. This CDR3 spans 11 amino acids. CDR1 is SGHAT and CDR2 is FQNNGV in the germline V gene. CDR3: CASSSGQGKYF. The CDR3 DNA follows: TGTGCCAGCAGCTCCGGACAGGGGAAGTACTTC.

CDR3 protein: CASSPDRVGGYTF. The CDR3 nucleotides are TGTGCCAGCAGCCCGGACAGGGTGGGTGGCTACACCTTC. This chain uses TRBV5-6 with TRBJ1-2; 8 bases line up with TRBD1. Looked up from germline, CDR1 is SGHDT and CDR2 is YYEEEE. This CDR3 is 13 amino acids long. V dropped 4 bases and J dropped 7; count of bases not matched to a gene: 6.

The J gene is TRBJ2-5, the V gene TRBV2; possibly TRBD1 for D (6 bases). Deletions cut 6 bases from V and 5 bases from J, with 13 bases between. The germline V gene has CDR1 SNHLY and CDR2 FYNNEI. The CDR3 extends over 13 amino acids. Here the CDR3 reads CASSPGVRETQYF. The DNA for the CDR3 is TGTGCCAGCAGCCCAGGGGTAAGGGAGACCCAGTACTTC.

The chain recombines TRBV27 with TRBJ2-5, with 13 bases identical to TRBD2. Germline-derived CDR1 and CDR2 are MNHEY and SMNVEV (reference sequence). This CDR3 region has 15 residues. The trim removed 6 bases at V and 4 bases at J, leaving 5 bases unmatched. CDR3 in DNA: TGTGCCAGCAGCCACGGACTAGCGGGGGTAGAGACCCAGTACTTC. Residues: CASSHGLAGVETQYF.

The chain recombines TRBV27 with TRBJ1-2; 9 bases align to TRBD1. This CDR3 is built from 15 residues. The V gene end was trimmed by 5 bases and the J gene end by 4 bases; junction bases not matched to a gene: 8. CDR1 is MNHEY and CDR2 is SMNVEV in the germline V gene (reference sequence). CDR3 sequence: CASSPVGQGSYGYTF. The CDR3 nucleotides are TGTGCCAGCAGTCCCGTGGGACAGGGTTCCTATGGCTACACCTTC.

The chain couples TRBV10-3 to TRBJ1-5; maybe TRBD1 (6 bases). CDR1 and CDR2 from the germline V gene are ENHRY and SYGVKD. The CDR3 has 13 amino acids. Trimming left V 3 bases short and J 6 bases short, with 9 bases between. The CDR3 is CAISDEGVQPQHF. DNA of the CDR3: TGTGCCATCAGTGATGAGGGGGTTCAGCCCCAGCATTTT.

The V gene is TRBV14, the J gene TRBJ2-3; a weak D match, TRBD2 (6 bases). With 3 bases removed from V and 0 bases from J, the gap between germline ends came to 13 bases. The CDR3 is 16 amino acids. From germline, CDR1 is SGHDN and CDR2 FVKESK. The CDR3 reads CASSQYLGLSTDTQYF. As DNA, the CDR3 is TGTGCCAGCAGCCAGTATCTGGGACTCAGCACAGATACGCAGTATTTT.

This rearrangement joins TRBV7-2 to TRBJ2-1; TRBD2 aligns across 10 bases. Germline V lookup: CDR1 SGHTA, CDR2 FQGNSA. The CDR3 spans 16 residues. Unmatched junction bases numbered 5, after V lost 5 bases and J lost 1 base. The chain's CDR3 is CASSPSSGGSYNEQFF. Written as DNA, the CDR3 is TGTGCCAGCAGCCCTTCTAGCGGGGGATCCTACAATGAGCAGTTCTTC.

This chain connects TRBV7-9 to TRBJ2-6; 9 nucleotides align to TRBD1. The CDR3 length is 18 residues. The junction had 9 bases not matched to a gene; V was cut back by 6 bases and J by 0 bases. Germline CDR1 is SEHNR and CDR2 is FQNEAQ (reference sequence). The DNA for the CDR3 is TGTGCCAGCAGGACCACAGGGGGCGATCCCTCTGGGGCCAACGTCCTGACTTTC. This encodes CASRTTGGDPSGANVLTF.

This clone showed up just once. J is TRBJ2-5 and V is TRBV27; the match to TRBD2 covers 10 bases. The J segment lost 1 base and the V segment lost 10 bases, leaving 9 bases of the junction unmatched. The length of the CDR3 is 15 residues. Germline lookup yields CDR1 MNHEY and CDR2 SMNVEV (reference sequence). This chain's CDR3 is CATRPGLAFQETQYF. CDR3 in DNA: TGTGCCACTCGACCGGGACTAGCGTTCCAAGAGACCCAGTACTTC.

The V call is TRBV6-6, the J call TRBJ2-1; 12 bases fit TRBD2. The CDR3 totals 14 residues. Germline V gene sequence: CDR1 MNHNY, CDR2 SVGAGI (reference sequence). J lost 10 bases, V lost 4 bases, and 5 bases had no gene match. As DNA, the CDR3 is TGTGCCAGCAGTTCGACTAGCGGGAGTCGGGAGCAGTTCTTC. Translation: CASSSTSGSREQFF.

The rearrangement links TRBV5-1 to TRBJ1-3; D unclear. Trimming took off 0 bases at V and 0 bases at J, with 7 bases between the two ends. Germline-derived CDR1 and CDR2 are SGHRS and YFSETQ. CDR3 length equals 15 residues. CDR3 amino acids: CASSLAEHSGNTIYF. The CDR3 coding sequence is TGCGCCAGCAGCTTGGCCGAACACTCTGGAAACACCATATATTTT.

This clone was detected once. The chain employs TRBV6-5 and TRBJ2-1; D might be TRBD1 (5 bases). The V and J ends lost 0 bases and 5 bases respectively, with 5 bases between them. CDR3 length: 13 residues. CDR1 and CDR2 from the germline V gene are MNHEY and SVGAGI. Written as DNA, the CDR3 is TGTGCCAGCAGTTACTCGGACAACAATGAGCAGTTCTTC. It specifies CASSYSDNNEQFF.

This clone has only one observation. The gene calls are TRBV5-1 and TRBJ1-2; TRBD1 aligns across 10 bases. Germline V gives CDR1 SGHRS, CDR2 YFSETQ. V lost 2 bases and J lost 5; bases outside the gene matches: 6. The CDR3 is 15 residues long. CDR3 sequence (DNA): TGCGCCAGCAGCTTAACCGGGACAGGGGAGTATGGCTACACCTTC. Its protein is CASSLTGTGEYGYTF.

This clone appeared a single time. The chain employs TRBV2 and TRBJ2-7; D call uncertain. The CDR3 sequence is 14 residues long. From germline, CDR1 is SNHLY and CDR2 FYNNEI. Trimming left V 4 bases short and J 5 bases short, with 15 bases between. The CDR3 here is CASSGTTLAHEQYF. DNA for the CDR3: TGTGCCAGCAGTGGAACAACGCTGGCCCACGAGCAGTACTTC.

The chain uses TRBV28 and TRBJ1-1; D gene uncertain. V dropped 6 bases and J dropped 1 base, with 15 bases sitting between them. The CDR3 is 15 residues long. The germline CDR1 and CDR2 sequences are MDHEN and SYDVKM. The CDR3 loop reads CASSVFSHTNTEAFF. In DNA form, the CDR3 reads TGTGCCAGCAGCGTTTTTAGCCACACGAACACTGAAGCTTTCTTT.

The chain links TRBV4-1 to TRBJ2-1; the D gene is possibly TRBD1 (5 bases). Per the germline V gene, CDR1 is MGHRA and CDR2 is YSYEKL. V lost 1 base to trimming and J lost 0 bases, with 10 bases between them. The CDR3 runs 16 residues. CDR3: CASSQVRTSSYNEQFF. Here the CDR3 DNA reads TGCGCCAGCAGCCAAGTGCGGACAAGCTCCTACAATGAGCAGTTCTTC.

The chain recombines TRBV7-3 with TRBJ2-5, with 8 bases that match TRBD2. Trimming cost V 5 bases and J 2 bases; bases outside gene matches: 4. CDR3 length: 14 residues. Germline V CDR1 and CDR2: SGHTA, FQGTGA. The CDR3 spells CASSLAGRQETQYF. For the CDR3, the DNA is TGTGCCAGCAGCCTAGCGGGCCGACAAGAGACCCAGTACTTC.

The rearrangement uses TRBV10-3 and TRBJ1-1; D is unresolved. V shed 0 bases and J shed 1 base, with 9 bases lying between them. Per germline, CDR1 ENHRY and CDR2 SYGVKD. This CDR3 comprises 15 residues. The CDR3, as DNA: TGTGCCATCAGTGAGTCGGTGGCCGCGAACACTGAAGCTTTCTTT. It translates to CAISESVAANTEAFF.

The chain links TRBV29-1 to TRBJ2-3, with 8 bases matching TRBD1. V lost 1 base and J lost 2; bases outside the gene matches: 5. The CDR3 length is 15 residues. Per the germline V gene, CDR1 is SQVTM and CDR2 is ANQGSEA. The CDR3 sequence is CSVEGRDRYTDTQYF. In nucleotides, the CDR3 is TGCAGCGTTGAAGGGAGGGACAGGTACACAGATACGCAGTATTTT.